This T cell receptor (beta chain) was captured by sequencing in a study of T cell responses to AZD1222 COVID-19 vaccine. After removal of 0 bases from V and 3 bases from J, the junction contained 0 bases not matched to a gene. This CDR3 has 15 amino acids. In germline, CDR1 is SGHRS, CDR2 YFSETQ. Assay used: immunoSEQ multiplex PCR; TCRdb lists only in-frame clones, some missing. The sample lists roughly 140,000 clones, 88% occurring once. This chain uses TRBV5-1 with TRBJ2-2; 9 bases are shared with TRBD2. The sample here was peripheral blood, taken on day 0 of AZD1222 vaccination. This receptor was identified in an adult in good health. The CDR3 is CASSLERGDTGELFF. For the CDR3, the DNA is TGCGCCAGCAGCTTGGAGCGGGGGGACACCGGGGAGCTGTTTTTT.